This TCR beta chain was identified in a study of T cell changes during pregnancy in multiple sclerosis. Germline V lookup: CDR1 LGHNA, CDR2 YSLEER. V was pared by 4 bases and J by 4 bases, with 16 bases between. The CDR3 runs to 15 residues. TCRdb's table, derived via immunoSEQ multiplex PCR, lists solely in-frame clones and lacks some. The repertoire holds tens of thousands of clones, with about 96% as singletons. The sample here was CD8+ T cells from peripheral blood mononuclear cells, taken after pregnancy. This rearrangement joins TRBV4-3 to TRBJ1-2, with D possibly TRBD1 on 6 matching bases. This receptor was taken from a female donor with multiple sclerosis, enrolled in a pregnancy study. This chain's CDR3 is CASSPDSRNIYGYTF. CDR3 DNA: TGCGCCAGCAGCCCGGACAGCCGGAATATCTATGGCTACACCTTC.